Below are 9 T cell receptor beta chains sequenced from a single sample in a study of blood T cell repertoires in COVID-19. TCRdb keeps only in-frame clones here, not all; method: immunoSEQ multiplex PCR. Of 200,000 to 250,000 clones detected, about 80% appear once; the ten largest clones hold 1.5% to 2%. What was sequenced was peripheral blood. Source of these receptors: a woman of 80 years or more with acute or convalescent COVID-19.

This chain joins TRBV7-9 and TRBJ2-3; 13 positions match TRBD2. Losses at the gene ends were 4 bases for V and 5 bases for J; bases not matched to a gene: 3. The CDR3 runs to 15 residues. Germline CDR1 reads SEHNR; CDR2 reads FQNEAQ (reference sequence). The CDR3 sequence: CASSSTSGGLDTQYF. The CDR3, as DNA: TGTGCCAGCAGCTCGACTAGCGGGGGGCTAGATACGCAGTATTTT.

This clone was seen a handful of times. This rearrangement joins TRBV25-1 to TRBJ1-1; 10 bases line up with TRBD1. This CDR3 is built from 14 residues. The germline CDR1 and CDR2 sequences are MGHDK and SYGVNS. With 6 bases clipped from V and 10 bases from J, the junction kept 11 bases outside the gene matches. The CDR3: CASSRQGAALGAFF. Written as DNA, the CDR3 is TGTGCCAGCAGCCGACAGGGGGCAGCGTTAGGAGCTTTCTTT.

This clone appeared once. The sample carries other DNA sequences with the same CDR3. CDR3 residues: CASSPGTGIQETQYF. DNA of the CDR3: TGTGCCAGCAGCCCCGGGACAGGTATCCAAGAGACCCAGTACTTC. The genes are TRBV7-6 and TRBJ2-5, with 8 bases that match TRBD1. V was pared by 5 bases and J by 1 base, with 6 bases of the junction left unmatched. The germline V gene encodes CDR1 SGHVS and CDR2 FNYEAQ. The CDR3 extends over 15 amino acids.

The chain joins TRBV7-2 to TRBJ2-2; D is perhaps TRBD1 (5 bases). CDR1 is SGHTA, CDR2 FQGNSA, per germline. CDR3 size: 15 residues. Trimming shortened V by 0 bases and J by 2 bases, and 7 bases separated the two germline ends. In nucleotides, the CDR3 is TGTGCCAGCAGCTTAGCACAGGCTAACACCGGGGAGCTGTTTTTT. Translated, it gives CASSLAQANTGELFF.

The genes are TRBV7-9 and TRBJ2-7; D ambiguous. V lost 4 bases, J lost 1 base, and 14 bases lay in between. The CDR3 runs to 15 residues. Germline CDR1 and CDR2: SEHNR and FQNEAQ (reference sequence). The CDR3 nucleotides read TGTGCCAGCAGCTCAGGCTTAGGTGTTTCCTACGAGCAGTACTTC. It codes for CASSSGLGVSYEQYF. Together with reference TRBV7-9 and TRBJ2-7, the CDR3 gives the full variable domain: DTGVSQNPRHKITKRGQNVTFRCDPISEHNRLYWYRQTLGQGPEFLTYFQNEAQLEKSRLLSDRFSAERPKGSFSTLEIQRTEQGDSAMYLCASSSGLGVSYEQYFGPGTRLTVT.

The chain is built from TRBV2 and TRBJ2-3; tentatively, D is TRBD1 (6 bases). Germline V gives CDR1 SNHLY, CDR2 FYNNEI. V was trimmed by 6 bases and J by 6 bases, leaving 19 bases between them. The CDR3 runs to 15 residues. The CDR3 DNA is TGTGCCAGCAGGAGAGGGGGTGCCGGGTCCGATACGCAGTATTTT. Translation gives CASRRGGAGSDTQYF.

This rearrangement joins TRBV28 to TRBJ2-1; 14 nucleotides line up with TRBD2. Germline CDR1 is MDHEN and CDR2 is SYDVKM. CDR3 length: 16 residues. V lost 3 bases and J lost 4; bases outside the gene matches: 2. The CDR3 region is CASSLGLAGVYNEQFF. CDR3 nucleotide sequence: TGTGCCAGCAGTTTGGGACTAGCGGGAGTATACAATGAGCAGTTCTTC.

The chain's CDR3 is CAWAQTGVNEKLFF. In DNA form, the CDR3 reads TGTGCCTGGGCCCAGACAGGGGTTAATGAAAAACTGTTTTTT. This chain links TRBV30 with TRBJ1-4; 8 bases map to TRBD1. V gave up 5 bases and J gave up 4 bases; unmatched junction bases: 6. This CDR3 region has 14 residues. Germline V gene data show CDR1 as GTSNPN and CDR2 as SVGIG (reference sequence).

The chain uses TRBV1 and TRBJ2-5; the table's D call, TRBD2, has no DNA check behind it. TRBV1 counts as a pseudogene. The length of the CDR3 is 17 residues. DNA for the CDR3: TGCACCAGCAGCCATCGGGTCCTAGCGGGTTCTCGGAGGACCCAGTACTTC. Translation: CTSSHRVLAGSRRTQYF.